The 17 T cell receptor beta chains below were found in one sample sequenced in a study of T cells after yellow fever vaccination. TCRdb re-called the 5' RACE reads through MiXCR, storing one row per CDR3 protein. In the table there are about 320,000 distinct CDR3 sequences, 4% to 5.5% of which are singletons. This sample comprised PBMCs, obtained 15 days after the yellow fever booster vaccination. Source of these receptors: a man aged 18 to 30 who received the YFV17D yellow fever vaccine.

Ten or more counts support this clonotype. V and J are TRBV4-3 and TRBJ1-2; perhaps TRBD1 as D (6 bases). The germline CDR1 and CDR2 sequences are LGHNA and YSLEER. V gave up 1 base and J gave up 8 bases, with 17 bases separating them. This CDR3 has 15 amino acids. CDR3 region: CASSQGSRDIDGYTF. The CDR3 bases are TGCGCCAGCAGCCAAGGGAGCAGGGACATCGACGGCTACACCTTC.

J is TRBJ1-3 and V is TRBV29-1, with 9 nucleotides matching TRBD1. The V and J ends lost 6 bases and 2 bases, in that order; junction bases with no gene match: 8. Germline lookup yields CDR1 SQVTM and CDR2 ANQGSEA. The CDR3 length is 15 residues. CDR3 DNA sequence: TGCAGCGTGGGACAGGGCAATGGCGCTGGAAACACCATATATTTT. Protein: CSVGQGNGAGNTIYF.

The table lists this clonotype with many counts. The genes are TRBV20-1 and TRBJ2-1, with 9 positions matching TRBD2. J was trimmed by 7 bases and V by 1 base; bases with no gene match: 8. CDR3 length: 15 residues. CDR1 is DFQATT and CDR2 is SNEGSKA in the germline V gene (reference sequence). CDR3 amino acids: CSARVRGLAWNEQFF. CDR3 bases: TGCAGTGCTAGAGTACGTGGACTAGCGTGGAATGAGCAGTTCTTC.

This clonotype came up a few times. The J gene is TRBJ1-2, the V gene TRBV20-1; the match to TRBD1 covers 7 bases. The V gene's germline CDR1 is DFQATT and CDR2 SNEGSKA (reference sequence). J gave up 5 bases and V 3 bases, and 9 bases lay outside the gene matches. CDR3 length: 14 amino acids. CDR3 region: CSASLTGLRYGYTF. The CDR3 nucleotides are TGCAGTGCTAGCCTGACAGGGCTTAGGTATGGCTACACCTTC.

The DNA for the CDR3 is TGTGCCAGCAGCTTAATTGGGTATCAGGCAGACCAAGCTTTCTTT. It codes for CASSLIGYQADQAFF. V is TRBV11-2 and J is TRBJ1-1; D unclear. Germline assignment: CDR1 SGHAT and CDR2 FQNNGV. The CDR3 has 15 amino acids. V shed 2 bases and J shed 9 bases, with 19 bases lying between them.

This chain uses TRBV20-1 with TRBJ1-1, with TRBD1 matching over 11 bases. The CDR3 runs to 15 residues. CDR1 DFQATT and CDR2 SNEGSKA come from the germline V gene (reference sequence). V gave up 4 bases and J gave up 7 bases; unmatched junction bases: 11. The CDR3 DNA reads TGCAGTGCTAACCCAACCCGGACAGGGGGCAGTGAAGCTTTCTTT. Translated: CSANPTRTGGSEAFF.

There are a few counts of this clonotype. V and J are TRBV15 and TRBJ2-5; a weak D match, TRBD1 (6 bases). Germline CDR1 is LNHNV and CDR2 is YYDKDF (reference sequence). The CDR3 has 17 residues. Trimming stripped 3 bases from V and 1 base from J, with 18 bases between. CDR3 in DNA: TGTGCCACCAGCAGGGAAGAACAGGGTTTTGGCCAAGAGACCCAGTACTTC. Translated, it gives CATSREEQGFGQETQYF.

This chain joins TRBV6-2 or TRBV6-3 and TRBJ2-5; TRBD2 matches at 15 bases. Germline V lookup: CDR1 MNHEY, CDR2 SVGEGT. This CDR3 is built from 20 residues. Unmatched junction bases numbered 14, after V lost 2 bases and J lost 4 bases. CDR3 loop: CASSYSLGLAGGLRRETQYF. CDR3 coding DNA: TGTGCCAGCAGTTACAGCTTGGGACTAGCGGGGGGTCTAAGGAGAGAGACCCAGTACTTC.

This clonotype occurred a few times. The CDR3 bases are TGTGCCAGCTCACCACCCAGCAGGGCTAAAGAGACCCAGTACTTC. Protein sequence: CASSPPSRAKETQYF. V usage is TRBV18 and J usage is TRBJ2-5; D may be TRBD1 (5 bases). Trimming left V 0 bases short and J 3 bases short, with 11 bases between. Per germline, CDR1 KGHSH and CDR2 LQKENI. The CDR3 is 15 residues long.

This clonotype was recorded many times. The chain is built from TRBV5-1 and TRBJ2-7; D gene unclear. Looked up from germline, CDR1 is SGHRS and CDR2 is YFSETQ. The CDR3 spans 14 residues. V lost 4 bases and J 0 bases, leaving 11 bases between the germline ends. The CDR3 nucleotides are TGCGCCAGCAGCCCGTACACCCGCTCCTACGAGCAGTACTTC. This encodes CASSPYTRSYEQYF. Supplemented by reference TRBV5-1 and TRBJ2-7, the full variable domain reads KAGVTQTPRYLIKTRGQQVTLSCSPISGHRSVSWYQQTPGQGLQFLFEYFSETQRNKGNFPGRFSGRQFSNSRSEMNVSTLELGDSALYLCASSPYTRSYEQYFGPGTRLTVT.

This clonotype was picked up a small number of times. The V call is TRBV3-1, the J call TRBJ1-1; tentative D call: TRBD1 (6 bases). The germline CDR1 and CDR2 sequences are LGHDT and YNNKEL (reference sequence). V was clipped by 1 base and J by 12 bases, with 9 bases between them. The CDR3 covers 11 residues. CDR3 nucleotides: TGTGCCAGCAGCCAAGGGACAGTCCCTTTCTTT. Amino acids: CASSQGTVPFF.

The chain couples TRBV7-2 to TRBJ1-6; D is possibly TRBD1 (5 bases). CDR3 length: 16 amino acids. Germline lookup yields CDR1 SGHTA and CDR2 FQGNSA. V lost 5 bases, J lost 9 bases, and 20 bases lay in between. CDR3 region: CASSLADTLYGSPLHF. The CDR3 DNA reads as TGTGCCAGCAGCCTTGCGGACACTCTATATGGTTCACCCCTCCACTTT.

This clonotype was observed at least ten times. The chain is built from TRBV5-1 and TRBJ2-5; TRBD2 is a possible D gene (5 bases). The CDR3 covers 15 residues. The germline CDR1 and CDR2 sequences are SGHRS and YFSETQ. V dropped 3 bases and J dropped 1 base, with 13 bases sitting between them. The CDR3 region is CASSYRGSRQETQYF. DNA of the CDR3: TGCGCCAGCAGCTACCGGGGTAGTCGCCAAGAGACCCAGTACTTC.

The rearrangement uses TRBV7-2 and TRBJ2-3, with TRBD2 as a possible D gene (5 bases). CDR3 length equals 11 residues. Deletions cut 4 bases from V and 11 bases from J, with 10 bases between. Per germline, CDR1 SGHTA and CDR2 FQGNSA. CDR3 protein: CASSSDFLQYF. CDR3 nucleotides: TGTGCCAGCAGCTCGGACTTCCTGCAGTATTTT.

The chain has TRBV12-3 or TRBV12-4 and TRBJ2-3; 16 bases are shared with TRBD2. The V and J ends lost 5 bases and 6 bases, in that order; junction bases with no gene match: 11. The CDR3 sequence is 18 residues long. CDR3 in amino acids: CASSPLGLAGGPRDTQYF. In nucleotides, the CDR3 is TGTGCCAGCAGTCCCCTGGGACTAGCGGGGGGGCCAAGGGATACGCAGTATTTT.

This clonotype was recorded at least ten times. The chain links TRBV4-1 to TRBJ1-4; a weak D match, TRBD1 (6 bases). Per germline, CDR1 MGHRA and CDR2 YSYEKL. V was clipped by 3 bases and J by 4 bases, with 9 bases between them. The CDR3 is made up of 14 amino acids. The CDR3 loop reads CASSHQGFNEKLFF. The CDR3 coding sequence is TGCGCCAGCAGCCACCAGGGGTTTAATGAAAAACTGTTTTTT.

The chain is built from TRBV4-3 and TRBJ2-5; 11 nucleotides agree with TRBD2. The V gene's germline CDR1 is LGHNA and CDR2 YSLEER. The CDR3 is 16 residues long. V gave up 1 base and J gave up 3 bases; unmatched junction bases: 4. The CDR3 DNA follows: TGCGCCAGCAGCCAAGGGAGACTAGCGGGGAAAGAGACCCAGTACTTC. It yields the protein CASSQGRLAGKETQYF.